This entry lists 3 T cell receptor beta chains sequenced from one sample in a study of cytomegalovirus exposure and HLA in healthy donors (dated by TCRdb to about 2017). To prepare the library, the immunoSEQ multiplex PCR assay was applied. The multiplex PCR relied on a mix of 60 forward primers for TCR Vbeta segments and 13 reverse primers for TCR Jbeta segments. The table comes from immuneACCESS by way of TCRdb, which keeps in-frame sequences with V and J called. Part of the clones is missing from these tables; in studies checked, under half for an unresolved V gene and the rest for unknown reasons. Across this sample there are under 200,000 clones, with 65% to 85% seen only once. The ten largest clones take up approximately 1.4% of the sample. Source material: PBMCs. These TCRs come from a man in his sixties in good health and CMV-seronegative.

V gene TRBV6-5 combines with J gene TRBJ1-2; TRBD1 aligns across 7 bases. The length of the CDR3 is 12 residues. CDR1 MNHEY and CDR2 SVGAGI come from the germline V gene. With V trimmed by 6 bases and J by 4 bases, 2 bases remained unmatched. CDR3 coding DNA: TGTGCCAGCAGGGGACAGTCCTATGGCTACACCTTC. Its protein is CASRGQSYGYTF.

The chain recombines TRBV4-1 with TRBJ2-5; 9 bases map to TRBD1. After removal of 5 bases from V and 4 bases from J, the junction contained 14 bases not matched to a gene. The CDR3 is made up of 17 amino acids. CDR1 is MGHRA and CDR2 is YSYEKL in the germline V gene. The CDR3 is CASSDSRQGGKGETQYF. CDR3 nucleotide sequence: TGCGCCAGCAGCGACTCACGACAGGGGGGAAAGGGAGAGACCCAGTACTTC.

This sequence joins TRBV7-6 and TRBJ2-7; D is undetermined. Trimming shortened V by 4 bases and J by 3 bases, and 13 bases separated the two germline ends. Germline V lookup: CDR1 SGHVS, CDR2 FNYEAQ. The CDR3 runs to 14 residues. CDR3 sequence reads: CASSSPVRSYEQYF. The DNA for the CDR3 is TGTGCCAGCAGCTCTCCCGTGCGTAGCTACGAGCAGTACTTC.